This T cell receptor (beta chain) was identified during a study of brain T cells in children with intractable seizures. Sample time point: blood from clinic visit 5 months post-surgery; TSC patient then seizure free. Profiling relied on immunoSEQ multiplex PCR, and the TCRdb table lists in-frame clones only, not all of them. The data hold 300,000 to 400,000 clones, with approximately 93% observed a single time. V gave up 5 bases and J gave up 8 bases, with 6 bases separating them. The CDR3 length is 11 residues. Germline lookup yields CDR1 KGHDR and CDR2 SFDVKD. The source of this sequence is a boy in the first two years of life with tuberous sclerosis and intractable seizures. The rearrangement uses TRBV24-1 and TRBJ2-1; D gene ambiguous. The sample was peripheral blood, taken around 5 months after surgery. In DNA form, the CDR3 reads TGTGCCACCAGTGTACGGGATGAGCAGTTCTTC. Its protein product is CATSVRDEQFF.